This paragraph reports one T cell receptor beta chain. The antigen is not known. Nashville, Tennessee was home to all donors, who were Caucasian adults. This CDR3 contains 19 residues. J was trimmed by 0 bases and V by 4 bases; bases with no gene match: 9. The germline gives CDR1 SGHNT, CDR2 YYREEE (reference sequence). Replicate PCRs from sorted subsets contained around 200 ng DNA, which is around 29,000 T cell genomes. The repertoire was sequenced with immunoSEQ multiplex PCR; TCRdb's copy has only in-frame clones and lacks some. Of 2.5 million or so clones detected, over 85% appear once; the ten largest clones hold over 0.12%. The data are from a study of shared clonotypes between healthy human individuals. The study's findings and limits: Non-shared clonotypes showed lower generation probabilities than clonotypes common to all four donors.

V and J are TRBV5-4 and TRBJ2-4; 14 bases agree with TRBD2. This TCR was recovered from a man aged 18 to 29 in good health. Sequenced material: naive CD4+ T cells sorted from blood. Subset defined: CD45RA+ positively selected. CDR3 nucleotides: TGTGCCAGCAGCCAGATCGGGACTAGCGGGGGACTAGCCAAAAACATTCAGTACTTC. Protein product: CASSQIGTSGGLAKNIQYF.